This T cell receptor beta chain originates from a study of T cells in Graves' hyperthyroidism and ophthalmopathy. Looking at the study overall: Upon initial diagnosis and before any treatment, peripheral blood was collected.

Study results and caveats: By a 13 V-J model, ophthalmopathy was set apart from stable hyperthyroidism. Most thyroid clonotypes with frequency above 0.001 were detected in blood.

The germline V gene has CDR1 SGHNT and CDR2 YENEEA. This CDR3 contains 16 residues. V shed 4 bases and J shed 3 bases, with 18 bases lying between them. Template material for amplifying TCR beta CDR3 regions consisted of RNA transcripts. RT-PCR in the first round (using the HTBI primer set) targeted the TCR CDR3. TCRdb passed the multiplex PCR reads through MiXCR, listing each CDR3 protein once. The table records about 200,000 distinct CDR3 sequences, roughly 17% of them present only once. Patients between 18 and 65 years old had hyperthyroidism, newly diagnosed and lasting under 2 months. There are many counts of this clonotype. Its specificity is not known.

The clonotype originates from a woman in her fifties or sixties with Graves' hyperthyroidism. V is TRBV11-3 and J is TRBJ2-5; a weak D match, TRBD1 (6 bases). The sample consisted of blood. The CDR3 spells CASSSRGQGFKETQYF. The CDR3 DNA is TGTGCCAGCAGCTCAAGAGGGCAGGGGTTCAAAGAGACCCAGTACTTC.